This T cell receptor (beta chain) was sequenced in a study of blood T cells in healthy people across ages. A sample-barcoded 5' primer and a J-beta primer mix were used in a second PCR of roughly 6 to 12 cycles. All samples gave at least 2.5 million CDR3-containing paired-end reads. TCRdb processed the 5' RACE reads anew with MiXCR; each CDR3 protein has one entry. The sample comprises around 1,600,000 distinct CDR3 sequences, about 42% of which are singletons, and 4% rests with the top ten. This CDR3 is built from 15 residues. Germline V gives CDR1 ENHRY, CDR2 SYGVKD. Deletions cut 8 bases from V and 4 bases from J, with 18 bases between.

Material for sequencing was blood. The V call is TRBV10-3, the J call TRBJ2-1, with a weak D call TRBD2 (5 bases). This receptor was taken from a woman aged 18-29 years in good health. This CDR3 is CAISPLALEYNEQFF. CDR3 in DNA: TGTGCCATCTCCCCGCTAGCCCTCGAATACAATGAGCAGTTCTTC.